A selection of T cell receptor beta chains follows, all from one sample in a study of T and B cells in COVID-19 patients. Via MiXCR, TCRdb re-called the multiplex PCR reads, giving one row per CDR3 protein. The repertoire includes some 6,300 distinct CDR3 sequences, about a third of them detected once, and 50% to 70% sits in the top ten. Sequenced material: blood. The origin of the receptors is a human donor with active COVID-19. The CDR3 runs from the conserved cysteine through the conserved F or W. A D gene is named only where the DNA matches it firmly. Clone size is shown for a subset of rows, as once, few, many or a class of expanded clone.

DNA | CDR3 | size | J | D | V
TGTGCCAGCAGCTCTAGGACACCGGAGACCCAGTACTTC | CASSSRTPETQYF | once | TRBJ2-5 | NA | TRBV7-9
TGCAGTGCTAGGGGGGTCACTCATAATTCACCCCTCCACTTT | CSARGVTHNSPLHF | NA | TRBJ1-6 | NA | TRBV20-1
TGTGCCAGCAGTTTCCCGTCCCCTCTTCTTGGCTACACCTTC | CASSFPSPLLGYTF | NA | TRBJ1-2 | NA | TRBV28
TGTGCCAGCAGTTACCACAACACCGGGGAGCTGTTTTTT | CASSYHNTGELFF | medium-sized | TRBJ2-2 | NA | TRBV6-5
TGTGCCAGCAGCTTAGGGACAGGAACAAATAATTCACCCCTCCACTTT | CASSLGTGTNNSPLHF | NA | TRBJ1-6 | TRBD1 | TRBV5-4
TGTGCCAGCAGTGCTCCGGGGAGGGTGCAGTACTTC | CASSAPGRVQYF | NA | TRBJ2-7 | TRBD2 | TRBV6-9
TGTGCCAGTAGCCCTGTTGGCGGGAGGAGTCCCTACGAGCAGTACTTC | CASSPVGGRSPYEQYF | NA | TRBJ2-7 | TRBD2 | TRBV19
TGTGCCAGTAGTATTGGACTAGCGGGAGTCTCGGGGGCCAACGTCCTGACTTTC | CASSIGLAGVSGANVLTF | medium-sized | TRBJ2-6 | TRBD2 | TRBV19
TGCGCCAGCAGCCGGGGGGAAGCTAGCACAGATACGCAGTATTTT | CASSRGEASTDTQYF | NA | TRBJ2-3 | TRBD2 | TRBV5-4
TGTGCCACCAGCAGACAGGGCCGCACAGATACGCAGTATTTT | CATSRQGRTDTQYF | NA | TRBJ2-3 | NA | TRBV15
TGTGCCAGCAGTTTCGGCTCGGGATGGGGAACTGAAGCTTTCTTT | CASSFGSGWGTEAFF | few | TRBJ1-1 | NA | TRBV27
TGTGCCAGCAGCCCTGGCGGTGAGCAGTTCTTC | CASSPGGEQFF | medium-sized | TRBJ2-1 | NA | TRBV6-5
TGCGCCAGCAGCCAAGACCTAGCGGGAACCTACGAGCAGTACTTC | CASSQDLAGTYEQYF | NA | TRBJ2-7 | TRBD2 | TRBV4-3
TGTGCCAGCAGCTTAGGGACAGGACCGAACACTGAAGCTTTCTTT | CASSLGTGPNTEAFF | NA | TRBJ1-1 | TRBD1 | TRBV7-2
TGTGCCAGTAGTATCGCCGTCTACAATGAGCAGTTCTTC | CASSIAVYNEQFF | NA | TRBJ2-1 | NA | TRBV19
TGTGCCTGGAAGAAGCGGGAGCATGAGCAGTTCTTC | CAWKKREHEQFF | few | TRBJ2-1 | TRBD2 | TRBV30
TGTGCCAGCAGGTCCTTTACTAGCACAGATACGCAGTATTTT | CASRSFTSTDTQYF | NA | TRBJ2-3 | NA | TRBV6-2/TRBV6-3
TGCAGTGCTTACGACCACGGGAATGAGCAGTTCTTC | CSAYDHGNEQFF | NA | TRBJ2-1 | NA | TRBV20-1
TGTGCCAGTAGTAAAGGGGCGGGGACAGATACGCAGTATTTT | CASSKGAGTDTQYF | medium-sized | TRBJ2-3 | NA | TRBV19
TGTGCCAGCAGTTTCAGTAGCGGGGGCACAGATACGCAGTATTTT | CASSFSSGGTDTQYF | medium-sized | TRBJ2-3 | TRBD2 | TRBV27
TGTGCCAGCAGTTACTCGGTGTTTCTAGCGCCCGCTAGCACAGATACGCAGTATTTT | CASSYSVFLAPASTDTQYF | few | TRBJ2-3 | NA | TRBV6-2/TRBV6-3
TGCGCCAGCAGACGCGGGACAGGGGGCGCGGGGAGTAATCAGCCCCAGCATTTT | CASRRGTGGAGSNQPQHF | NA | TRBJ1-5 | TRBD1 | TRBV10-2
TGCAGCGCCCGGACTAGTCACGAGCAGTACTTC | CSARTSHEQYF | medium-sized | TRBJ2-7 | TRBD2 | TRBV29-1
TGCAGTGCTAGAGATTTAAGACTAGCGGCCTACAATGAGCAGTTCTTC | CSARDLRLAAYNEQFF | once | TRBJ2-1 | TRBD2 | TRBV20-1
TGTGCCACCAGTGAAACGGGAGGGACAGATACGCAGTATTTT | CATSETGGTDTQYF | NA | TRBJ2-3 | TRBD2 | TRBV24-1
TGTGCCAGCAGCTTAGATAGAGGCAGGAGGCGTGAGACCCAGTACTTC | CASSLDRGRRRETQYF | once | TRBJ2-5 | NA | TRBV7-6
TGTGCCAGCAGTTACTCTCGAGCTTCGAACACTGAAGCTTTCTTT | CASSYSRASNTEAFF | NA | TRBJ1-1 | NA | TRBV6-5
TGTGCCAGCAGAACCCAAGGGGACTGGAACTATGGCTACACCTTC | CASRTQGDWNYGYTF | NA | TRBJ1-2 | NA | TRBV6-1
TGTGCCAGCAGAGAGGCCGACTATGGCTACACCTTC | CASREADYGYTF | few | TRBJ1-2 | NA | TRBV12-3/TRBV12-4
TGCAGCGTATTGAAGGGTGGGGGAATCATTGGGCAGTTCTTC | CSVLKGGGIIGQFF | medium-sized | TRBJ2-1 | NA | TRBV29-1
TGTGCCAGCAGTTCCCCACGACTAGCTTACTACGAGCAGTACTTC | CASSSPRLAYYEQYF | NA | TRBJ2-7 | TRBD2 | TRBV5-6
TGTGCCAGCAGTGAGGCGGGATCCAATGAGCAGTTCTTC | CASSEAGSNEQFF | few | TRBJ2-1 | NA | TRBV27
TGTGCCAGCGGGGGGTTGCGGGAGGGCGGGGAGCTGTTTTTT | CASGGLREGGELFF | few | TRBJ2-2 | TRBD2 | TRBV12-3/TRBV12-4
TGCAGCGGGACAGGCAGTTCTGGAAACACCATATATTTT | CSGTGSSGNTIYF | medium-sized | TRBJ1-3 | TRBD1 | TRBV29-1
TGTGCCAGCTCACCCCAGACCCCGGGGCGTAATTCACCCCTCCACTTT | CASSPQTPGRNSPLHF | few | TRBJ1-6 | NA | TRBV18
TGCAGCGTTGGGGGGACTAGCGACTCCTACAATGAGCAGTTCTTC | CSVGGTSDSYNEQFF | medium-sized | TRBJ2-1 | TRBD2 | TRBV29-1
TGTGCCAGCAGCCCAACGAGGCCAGGGGGCACCTATGGCTACACCTTC | CASSPTRPGGTYGYTF | few | TRBJ1-2 | TRBD1 | TRBV27
TGCAGTGCTCCAAGAGACAGGGCTGGTATCTCTAATGAAAAACTGTTTTTT | CSAPRDRAGISNEKLFF | NA | TRBJ1-4 | TRBD1 | TRBV20-1
TGCAGCGTAGCCCGGGGGTACGAGCAGTACTTC | CSVARGYEQYF | medium-sized | TRBJ2-7 | NA | TRBV29-1
TGTGCCAGCAGCTTAGAGGGGGCTAATAATTCACCCCTCCACTTT | CASSLEGANNSPLHF | few | TRBJ1-6 | TRBD1 | TRBV5-4
TGTGCCAGCAGTTACTCGATCGGGGGAGGGAGCTATGGCTACACCTTC | CASSYSIGGGSYGYTF | NA | TRBJ1-2 | NA | TRBV6-5
TGTGCCAGCTCACCCAAGACCGCCTCCTACAATGAGCAGTTCTTC | CASSPKTASYNEQFF | NA | TRBJ2-1 | NA | TRBV18